This T cell receptor beta chain was sequenced during a study of T cell responses to AZD1222 COVID-19 vaccine. In the case of this clone: Antigen unknown.

The V and J ends lost 7 bases and 2 bases, in that order; junction bases with no gene match: 13. Germline CDR1 is SGHAT and CDR2 is FQDESV (reference sequence). The CDR3 sequence is 16 residues long. Assay used: immunoSEQ multiplex PCR; TCRdb lists only in-frame clones, some missing. The sample includes roughly 150,000 clones, roughly nine tenths of them seen just once. General study findings and limits: Donors were mostly white British, more females; clonal diversity possibly underestimated.

The rearrangement joins TRBV11-1 to TRBJ1-1; 7 nucleotides line up with TRBD1. This clonotype originated in an adult in good health. The sequencing used peripheral blood, collected on day 0 of AZD1222 vaccination. For the CDR3, the DNA is TGTGCCAGCAACCAGATCATGACAGGGCGCAACACTGAAGCTTTCTTT. Protein sequence: CASNQIMTGRNTEAFF. Variable domain in full (rest from reference TRBV11-1 and TRBJ1-1): EAEVAQSPRYKITEKSQAVAFWCDPISGHATLYWYRQILGQGPELLVQFQDESVVDDSQLPKDRFSAERLKGVDSTLKIQPAELGDSAMYLCASNQIMTGRNTEAFFGQGTRLTVV.